The 12 T cell receptor beta chains given below trace back to one sample, sequenced in a study of monozygotic twins with inflammatory bowel disease. TCRdb reprocessed the 5' RACE reads; each CDR3 protein has one entry and no DNA is given. The data show over 120,000 distinct CDR3 sequences, and the top ten clones hold around 1.3%. The sample comprised blood. Source of these receptors: a human donor with ulcerative colitis or Crohn's disease, or a healthy co-twin of an affected twin (not recorded which).

The chain uses TRBV5-1 and TRBJ2-7; the D call of TRBD2 rests on TCRdb alone, since no DNA is present to check it. The CDR3 totals 14 residues. In germline, CDR1 is SGHRS, CDR2 YFSETQ. CDR3 amino acids: CASSLRREGYEQYF.

This rearrangement joins TRBV7-6 to TRBJ2-3. Germline CDR1 reads SGHVS; CDR2 reads FNYEAQ. The CDR3 runs to 13 residues. CDR3 residues: CASRLAGTDTQYF.

The rearrangement links TRBV5-6 to TRBJ2-7. This CDR3 contains 15 residues. Germline V lookup: CDR1 SGHDT, CDR2 YYEEEE. The CDR3: CASSLLLVGGSEQYF.

The genes are TRBV5-6 and TRBJ2-2. Germline loops: CDR1 SGHDT, CDR2 YYEEEE. This CDR3 region has 13 residues. The CDR3 sequence is CASTKGTSGELFF.

The chain carries TRBV3-1 and TRBJ2-1. The CDR3 is 18 residues long. Germline V gene lookup returns CDR1 LGHDT and CDR2 YNNKEL (reference sequence). CDR3 residues: CASSQYLQGVGASNEQFF.

The V call is TRBV19, the J call TRBJ1-1; without DNA, the TCRdb call of TRBD1 cannot be checked. The CDR3 is 16 residues long. CDR1 is LNHDA, CDR2 SQIVND, per germline (reference sequence). This CDR3 is CASRLNRGARYGEAFF.

The J gene is TRBJ2-1, the V gene TRBV28; TCRdb proposes TRBD2, but this gene call is untestable without DNA. Germline V lookup: CDR1 MDHEN, CDR2 SYDVKM. The CDR3 has 13 residues. CDR3 sequence: CASESEGYNEQFF.

This CDR3 reads CASSMTSGRASHSEQYF. This chain joins TRBV7-9 and TRBJ2-7; lacking DNA, the TRBD2 call made by TCRdb goes unchecked. This CDR3 has 17 residues. Germline V gene lookup returns CDR1 SEHNR and CDR2 FQNEAQ (reference sequence). The whole variable domain, remainder taken from reference TRBV7-9 and TRBJ2-7, is DTGVSQNPRHKITKRGQNVTFRCDPISEHNRLYWYRQTLGQGPEFLTYFQNEAQLEKSRLLSDRFSAERPKGSFSTLEIQRTEQGDSAMYLCASSMTSGRASHSEQYFGPGTRLTVT.

The chain uses TRBV5-1 and TRBJ1-5; with no DNA, the TCRdb D assignment of TRBD1 cannot be verified. The CDR3 length is 13 residues. The germline gives CDR1 SGHRS, CDR2 YFSETQ. CDR3 loop: CASSLGADQPQHF.

V gene TRBV20-1 combines with J gene TRBJ2-1; TCRdb indicates TRBD2, and absent DNA this call remains unverified. The CDR3 runs 17 residues. CDR1 is DFQATT and CDR2 is SNEGSKA in the germline V gene (reference sequence). CDR3 region: CSASPISGSYSYNEQFF.

The chain links TRBV6-5 to TRBJ1-6. CDR1 and CDR2 from the germline V gene are MNHEY and SVGAGI. The CDR3 is 15 amino acids. CDR3 loop: CASSYGGSPNSPLHF.

This chain uses TRBV25-1 with TRBJ1-5; the D call of TRBD1 rests on TCRdb alone, since no DNA is present to check it. This CDR3 spans 16 amino acids. From germline, CDR1 is MGHDK and CDR2 SYGVNS. The CDR3 sequence is CASSDGTRGVNQPQHF.